This record concerns one T cell receptor (beta chain) sequence. Its target is not known. The sample originates from a study of T cells after yellow fever vaccination. On the study more broadly: Some fractions had low cell numbers, and these were prepared with SMART-Seq v4 Ultra Low Input.

The CDR3 loop spans 15 amino acids. TCRdb itself ran the 5' RACE reads through MiXCR, one entry per CDR3 protein. The sample has nearly 550,000 distinct CDR3 sequences, 15% to 20% seen once; the top ten hold around 15%. Study results and limitations: Post-booster repertoires again held most primary-vaccination clones (roughly 96% CD4, roughly 89% CD8).

The sequencing here drew on PBMCs, taken 15 days after the yellow fever booster vaccination. The TCR sequence derives from a man younger than 45 who received the YFV17D yellow fever vaccine. The genes are TRBV1 and TRBJ2-1; the table's D call TRBD1 went unverified against the DNA. TRBV1 is marked as a pseudogene. The CDR3 DNA follows: TGCACCAGCAGACAAGGGTTCCCCTGGAGGGATGAGCAGTTCTTC. The encoded protein is CTSRQGFPWRDEQFF.